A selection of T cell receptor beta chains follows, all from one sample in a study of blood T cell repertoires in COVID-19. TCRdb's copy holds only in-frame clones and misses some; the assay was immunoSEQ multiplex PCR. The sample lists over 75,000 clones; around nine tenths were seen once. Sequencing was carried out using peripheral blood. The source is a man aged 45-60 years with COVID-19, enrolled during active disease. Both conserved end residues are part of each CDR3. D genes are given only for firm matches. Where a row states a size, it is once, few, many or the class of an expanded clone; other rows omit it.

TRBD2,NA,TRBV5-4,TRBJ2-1,TGTGCCAGCAGCCAGGGACTAGCGGGGGGCAGCTCCTACAATGAGCAGTTCTTC,CASSQGLAGGSSYNEQFF
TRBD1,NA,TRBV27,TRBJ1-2,TGTGCCAGCAGTTTATACCCCCCCGGGACAGATTATGGCTACACCTTC,CASSLYPPGTDYGYTF
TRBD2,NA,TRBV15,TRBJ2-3,TGTGCCACCAGCAGACGGGAGGGGTATAATACGCAGTATTTT,CATSRREGYNTQYF
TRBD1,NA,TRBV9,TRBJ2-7,TGTGCCAGCAGCAGAAAAGGGACAGTCGATGAGCAGTACTTC,CASSRKGTVDEQYF
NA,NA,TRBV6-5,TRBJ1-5,TGTGCCAGCAGTTACAGGCAGGGGAATCAGCCCCAGCATTTT,CASSYRQGNQPQHF
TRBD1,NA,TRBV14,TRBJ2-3,TGTGCCAGCAGCCAGCACGGGACAGGGGGCGCAGATACGCAGTATTTT,CASSQHGTGGADTQYF
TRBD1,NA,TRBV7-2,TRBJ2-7,TGTGCCAGCAGCTTAAGTACAGGGGGTCTGGAGCAGTACTTC,CASSLSTGGLEQYF
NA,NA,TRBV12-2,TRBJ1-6,TGTGCAAGTCGCCCCAATTACCGGGACAGGGAGAATTCACCCCTCCACTTT,CASRPNYRDRENSPLHF
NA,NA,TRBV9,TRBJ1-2,TGTGCCAGCAGCGCGGGGTCAGGGGAGGGCTACACCTTC,CASSAGSGEGYTF
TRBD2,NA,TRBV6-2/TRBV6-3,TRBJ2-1,TGTGCCAGCAGTTACTCGATACGGACTAGTAGGCTTGAGCAGTTCTTC,CASSYSIRTSRLEQFF
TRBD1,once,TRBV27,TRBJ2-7,TGTGCCAGCAGTCTTACCGGGACAGGGGGCTATCCCGCCTACGAGCAGTACTTC,CASSLTGTGGYPAYEQYF
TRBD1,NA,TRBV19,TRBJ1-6,TGTGCCAGTAGTACCGGGACAGGTCAGCATTCACCCCTCCACTTT,CASSTGTGQHSPLHF
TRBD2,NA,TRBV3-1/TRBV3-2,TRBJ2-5,TGTGCCAGCAGCCAAGAGGAAAGCGGGGGGGCACGGGAGACCCAGTACTTC,CASSQEESGGARETQYF
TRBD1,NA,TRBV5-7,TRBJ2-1,TGTGCCAGCACCCAAAACCGGACAGGGGATTACAATGAGCAGTTCTTC,CASTQNRTGDYNEQFF
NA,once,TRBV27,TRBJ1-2,TGTGCCAGCGCAGAAGGGGCGAACTATGGCTACACCTTC,CASAEGANYGYTF
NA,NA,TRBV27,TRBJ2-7,TGTGCCAGCAAACACAGGGCCCCCTCCTACGAGCAGTACTTC,CASKHRAPSYEQYF
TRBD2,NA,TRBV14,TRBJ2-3,TGTGCCAGCAGCCCGGGACTAGCGACTAGCACAGATACGCAGTATTTT,CASSPGLATSTDTQYF
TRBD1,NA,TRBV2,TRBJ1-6,TGTGCCAGCAGTGAAGGAGGGGGCAGGTCACCCCTCCACTTT,CASSEGGGRSPLHF
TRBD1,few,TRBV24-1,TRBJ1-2,TGTGCCACCAGTGATAGTGGGACAGGCTTTACCTTC,CATSDSGTGFTF
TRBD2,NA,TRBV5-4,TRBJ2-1,TGTGCCAGCAGCAGTTGGGTCCTAGCGGGGGGAAGCAATGAGCAGTTCTTC,CASSSWVLAGGSNEQFF
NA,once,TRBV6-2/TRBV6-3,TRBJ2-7,TGTGCCAGCAGTTACAACCCAGGTACCTACGAGCAGTACTTC,CASSYNPGTYEQYF
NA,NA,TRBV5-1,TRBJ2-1,TGCGCCAGCAGCTTGACCCAGATGGAGCAGTTCTTC,CASSLTQMEQFF
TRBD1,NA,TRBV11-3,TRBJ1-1,TGTGCCAGCAGCCGGGCAGGGGGAACTGAAGCTTTCTTT,CASSRAGGTEAFF
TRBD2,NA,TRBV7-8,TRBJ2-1,TGTGCCAGCAGCCTTGGGACTAGCGGGGTAAATGAGCAGTTCTTC,CASSLGTSGVNEQFF
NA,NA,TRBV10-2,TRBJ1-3,TGCGCCAGCAGAACAGGGCACTCTGGAAACACCATATATTTT,CASRTGHSGNTIYF
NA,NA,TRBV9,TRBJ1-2,TGTGCCAGCAGCCCAAACTTAGGAGATAACTATGGCTACACCTTC,CASSPNLGDNYGYTF
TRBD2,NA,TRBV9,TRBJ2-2,TGTGCCAGCAGCGTAGCAAGCGGGGGGGTTACCGGGGAGCTGTTTTTT,CASSVASGGVTGELFF
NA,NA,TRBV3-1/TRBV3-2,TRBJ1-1,TGTGCCAGCAGCCGAGGACAGCTGAACACTGAAGCTTTCTTT,CASSRGQLNTEAFF
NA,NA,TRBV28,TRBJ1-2,TGTGCCAGCAGTAGACTAAACTATGGCTACACCTTC,CASSRLNYGYTF
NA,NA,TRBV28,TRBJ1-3,TGTGCCAGCAGTTTCACGGGGGGCTCTGGAAACACCATATATTTT,CASSFTGGSGNTIYF
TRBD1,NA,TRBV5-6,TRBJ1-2,TGTGCCAGCAGCTTCTACTACAGGGGAATCGACGGCTACACCTTC,CASSFYYRGIDGYTF
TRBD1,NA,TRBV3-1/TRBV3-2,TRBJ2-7,TGTGCCAGCAGCCATCAGGGGGCTCTGACCTACGAGCAGTACTTC,CASSHQGALTYEQYF
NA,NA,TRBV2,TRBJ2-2,TGTGCCAGCAGTGAACGGGGGGCCTCGAACACCGGGGAGCTGTTTTTT,CASSERGASNTGELFF
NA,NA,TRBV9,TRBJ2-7,TGTGCCAGCAGCCCAGCCAGGACACCCGCCTACGAGCAGTACTTC,CASSPARTPAYEQYF
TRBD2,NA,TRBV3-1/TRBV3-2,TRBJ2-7,TGTGCCAGCAGCCTCGGGACTAGCGGGGGGGACGAGCAGTACTTC,CASSLGTSGGDEQYF
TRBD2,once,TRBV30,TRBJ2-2,TGTGCCTGGAGTGGCGGGGGGATACTGGCCGGGGAGCTGTTTTTT,CAWSGGGILAGELFF
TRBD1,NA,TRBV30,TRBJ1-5,TGTGCCTGGAGCCGAACGGGACAGGGGGCTTTTCAGCCCCAGCATTTT,CAWSRTGQGAFQPQHF
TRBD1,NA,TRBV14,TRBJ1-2,TGTGCCAGCAGCCGAGGGACAGGGGACTATGGCTACACCTTC,CASSRGTGDYGYTF
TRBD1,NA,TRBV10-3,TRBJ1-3,TGTGCCATCAGCCCGACAGGGGATGGTAACACCATATATTTT,CAISPTGDGNTIYF
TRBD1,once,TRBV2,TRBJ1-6,TGTGCCAGCAACCGACAGGGCACACATAATTCACCCCTCCACTTT,CASNRQGTHNSPLHF
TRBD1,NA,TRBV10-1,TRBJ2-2,TGCGCCAGCAGTGGCCCAGGACAGGGGGCGTGCGGGGAGCTGTTTTTT,CASSGPGQGACGELFF
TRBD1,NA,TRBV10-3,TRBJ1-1,TGTGCCATCAGTGAGAGGACAGGGAGGACTGAAGCTTTCTTT,CAISERTGRTEAFF
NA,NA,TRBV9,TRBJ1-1,TGTGCCAGCAGCGTACAGGGTTCTGGCACTGAAGCTTTCTTT,CASSVQGSGTEAFF
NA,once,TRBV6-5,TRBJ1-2,TGTGCCAGCAGCCAGGGTAACTATGGCTACACCTTC,CASSQGNYGYTF
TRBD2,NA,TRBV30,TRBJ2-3,TGTGCCTGGAGTGTAACCAGGAGCGGGGGGGCCAATACGCAGTATTTT,CAWSVTRSGGANTQYF
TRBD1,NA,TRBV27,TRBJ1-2,TGTGCCAGCAGTTTAACCCCACAGGGGGGCTATGGCTACACCTTC,CASSLTPQGGYGYTF
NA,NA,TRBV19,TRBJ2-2,TGTGCCAGTAGAGCCCCGGGACTGAATACCGGGGAGCTGTTTTTT,CASRAPGLNTGELFF
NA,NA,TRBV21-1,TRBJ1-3,TGTGCCAGCTCTGGGACAGGGGTTCATTATTCTGGAAACACCATATATTTT,CASSGTGVHYSGNTIYF
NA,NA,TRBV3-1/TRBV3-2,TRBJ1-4,TGTGCCAGCAGCCAGAGAACTGGGAGAGATGAAAAACTGTTTTTT,CASSQRTGRDEKLFF